Each of the 30 T cell receptor beta chains below was sequenced from the same sample in a study of T cell changes during pregnancy in multiple sclerosis. Repertoires were generated with immunoSEQ multiplex PCR, while TCRdb's copy carries only in-frame clones and drops some. The sample yields approximately 28,000 clones, roughly 89% seen once. This material consisted of CD8+ T cells from peripheral blood mononuclear cells, taken in the second trimester of pregnancy. All receptors come from a female donor with multiple sclerosis, enrolled in a pregnancy study.

The gene calls are TRBV15 and TRBJ2-5; a weak D match, TRBD1 (5 bases). With 4 bases removed from V and 5 bases from J, the gap between germline ends came to 20 bases. Germline CDR1 and CDR2: LNHNV and YYDKDF (reference sequence). CDR3 length: 16 amino acids. CDR3: CATSISPPLGRETQYF. Here the CDR3 DNA reads TGTGCCACCAGCATCTCACCTCCGCTGGGGCGGGAGACCCAGTACTTC.

The rearrangement joins TRBV5-1 to TRBJ2-7; tentatively, D is TRBD2 (5 bases). V was clipped by 1 base and J by 4 bases, with 9 bases between them. The CDR3 is made up of 13 amino acids. Germline V gene lookup returns CDR1 SGHRS and CDR2 YFSETQ. CDR3 nucleotides: TGCGCCAGCAGCTTGAGCGGAACTTACGAGCAGTACTTC. As protein: CASSLSGTYEQYF.

The CDR3 region is CAWEVAGEQYF. DNA for the CDR3: TGTGCCTGGGAGGTAGCGGGCGAGCAGTACTTC. The chain has TRBV30 and TRBJ2-7; 7 nucleotides align to TRBD2. Trimming removed 5 bases from V and 6 bases from J; junction bases left unmatched: 4. CDR1 and CDR2 from the germline V gene are GTSNPN and SVGIG (reference sequence). The CDR3 spans 11 residues.

The chain has TRBV4-1 and TRBJ2-1; TRBD2 is a possible D gene (6 bases). Trimming removed 2 bases from V and 7 bases from J, with 15 bases in between. The length of the CDR3 is 15 residues. Germline CDR1 MGHRA, CDR2 YSYEKL. The CDR3 region has the DNA TGCGCCAGCAGCCAAATAACGGGGGAGCTGAATGAGCAGTTCTTC. Encoded protein: CASSQITGELNEQFF.

The rearrangement uses TRBV9 and TRBJ2-5, with no clear D. This CDR3 is built from 14 residues. Deletions cut 0 bases from V and 4 bases from J, with 10 bases between. Per the germline V gene, CDR1 is SGDLS and CDR2 is YYNGEE. The DNA for the CDR3 is TGTGCCAGCAGCGTAGGCCTACCGCCAGAGACCCAGTACTTC. It yields the protein CASSVGLPPETQYF.

The chain has TRBV28 and TRBJ1-2; 8 positions agree with TRBD1. V was pared by 3 bases and J by 8 bases, with 8 bases of the junction left unmatched. The germline CDR1 and CDR2 sequences are MDHEN and SYDVKM. This CDR3 spans 14 amino acids. The CDR3 nucleotides are TGTGCCAGCAGTTTTGAGGACAGGGAAGGAGGCTACACCTTC. As protein: CASSFEDREGGYTF.

CDR3: CASRGYDDIFHEQYF. The CDR3 coding sequence is TGTGCCAGCAGGGGCTACGACGACATATTCCACGAGCAGTACTTC. The chain is built from TRBV27 and TRBJ2-7; D not resolved. The CDR3 runs to 15 residues. The germline gives CDR1 MNHEY, CDR2 SMNVEV (reference sequence). V was clipped by 6 bases and J by 5 bases, with 20 bases between them.

The chain carries TRBV5-6 and TRBJ2-7; TRBD2 is a possible D gene (5 bases). The CDR3 runs 17 residues. Germline V gene data show CDR1 as SGHDT and CDR2 as YYEEEE. Trimming removed 3 bases from V and 3 bases from J, with 22 bases in between. This CDR3 reads CASSSTLSGSISYEQYF. The CDR3 DNA follows: TGTGCCAGCAGCTCCACGCTAAGCGGCTCTATCAGCTACGAGCAGTACTTC. Full variable domain (remainder filled in from reference TRBV5-6 and TRBJ2-7): DAGVTQSPTHLIKTRGQQVTLRCSPKSGHDTVSWYQQALGQGPQFIFQYYEEEERQRGNFPDRFSGHQFPNYSSELNVNALLLGDSALYLCASSSTLSGSISYEQYFGPGTRLTVT.

The V gene is TRBV28, the J gene TRBJ1-2; TRBD1 agrees at 10 bases. J was trimmed by 4 bases and V by 3 bases; bases with no gene match: 8. Germline V gives CDR1 MDHEN, CDR2 SYDVKM. This CDR3 has 16 residues. CDR3 sequence (DNA): TGTGCCAGCAGTTTTTGGGGACAGGGGAGGCTCTATGGCTACACCTTC. Amino acid sequence: CASSFWGQGRLYGYTF.

V gene TRBV7-9 combines with J gene TRBJ2-1; 7 bases are shared with TRBD1. The length of the CDR3 is 16 residues. Germline assignment: CDR1 SEHNR and CDR2 FQNEAQ (reference sequence). Trimming cost V 1 base and J 6 bases; bases outside gene matches: 9. CDR3 in amino acids: CASSLGAGGSLNEQFF. The CDR3 coding sequence is TGTGCCAGCAGCTTAGGGGCAGGGGGATCTCTCAATGAGCAGTTCTTC.

The gene calls are TRBV13 and TRBJ2-1, with 13 nucleotides matching TRBD2. The CDR3 consists of 14 residues. The V gene's germline CDR1 is PRHDT and CDR2 FYEKMQ (reference sequence). J was trimmed by 5 bases and V by 6 bases; bases with no gene match: 1. CDR3 sequence: CASSGLAGDNEQFF. DNA of the CDR3: TGTGCCAGCAGTGGACTAGCGGGGGACAATGAGCAGTTCTTC. Together with reference TRBV13 and TRBJ2-1, the CDR3 gives the full variable domain: AAGVIQSPRHLIKEKRETATLKCYPIPRHDTVYWYQQGPGQDPQFLISFYEKMQSDKGSIPDRFSAQQFSDYHSELNMSSLELGDSALYFCASSGLAGDNEQFFGPGTRLTVL.

This sequence joins TRBV14 and TRBJ2-2; 8 positions agree with TRBD2. Looked up from germline, CDR1 is SGHDN and CDR2 is FVKESK. The CDR3 is 13 amino acids. After removal of 4 bases from V and 14 bases from J, the junction contained 9 bases not matched to a gene. The CDR3 nucleotides are TGTGCCAGCAGCCTCGGACTAGCCGGGTCACTGTTTTTT. As protein: CASSLGLAGSLFF.

This clone appeared once. The chain recombines TRBV19 with TRBJ2-1, with TRBD2 matching 9 bases. The J segment lost 7 bases and the V segment lost 10 bases, leaving 8 bases of the junction unmatched. CDR1 and CDR2 from the germline V gene are LNHDA and SQIVND (reference sequence). CDR3 length equals 13 residues. The CDR3 here is CATSGTSFNEQFF. The CDR3 DNA reads TGTGCCACCTCTGGGACTAGCTTTAATGAGCAGTTCTTC.

The chain uses TRBV4-2 and TRBJ1-4; D not certain. This CDR3 contains 17 residues. V dropped 0 bases and J dropped 7 bases, with 18 bases sitting between them. The germline V gene encodes CDR1 LGHNA and CDR2 YNFKEQ. This CDR3 reads CASSQDLIARRFEKLFF. The CDR3 region has the DNA TGTGCCAGCAGCCAAGATCTTATAGCCCGAAGATTTGAAAAACTGTTTTTT.

V gene TRBV7-6 combines with J gene TRBJ2-3; TRBD2 matches at 14 bases. CDR3 length: 16 residues. In germline, CDR1 is SGHVS, CDR2 FNYEAQ. V shed 1 base, J shed 3 bases, and the junction held 0 bases outside the gene matches. The CDR3 sequence is CASSLGLAGGTDTQYF. CDR3 DNA: TGTGCCAGCAGCTTAGGACTAGCGGGAGGGACAGATACGCAGTATTTT.

The V call is TRBV19, the J call TRBJ2-2; a possible D gene is TRBD2 (6 bases). Between the trimmed V and J ends, which lost 4 bases and 2 bases, there was a span of 8 bases. Germline V gene data show CDR1 as LNHDA and CDR2 as SQIVND (reference sequence). The CDR3 consists of 14 residues. The CDR3 here is CASSRDFNTGELFF. The DNA of the CDR3 is TGTGCCAGTAGTAGGGACTTCAACACCGGGGAGCTGTTTTTT.

In its sample, this clone was seen a few times. The chain uses TRBV5-1 and TRBJ2-1; tentative D call: TRBD1 (6 bases). The CDR3 runs 15 residues. Between the trimmed V and J ends, which lost 0 bases and 8 bases, there was a span of 15 bases. Germline V gene sequence: CDR1 SGHRS, CDR2 YFSETQ. CDR3 sequence: CASSLAVRGLDEQFF. CDR3 nucleotides: TGCGCCAGCAGCTTGGCCGTCAGGGGTCTGGATGAGCAGTTCTTC.

The V and J genes are TRBV28 and TRBJ1-4; a weak D match, TRBD1 (5 bases). Trimming shortened V by 7 bases and J by 2 bases, and 17 bases separated the two germline ends. CDR1 is MDHEN and CDR2 is SYDVKM in the germline V gene. CDR3 length: 16 residues. CDR3 in amino acids: CASIQGGRGTNEKLFF. In nucleotides, the CDR3 is TGTGCCAGCATCCAGGGAGGGCGTGGGACTAATGAAAAACTGTTTTTT.

This chain joins TRBV7-6 and TRBJ2-7, with D possibly being TRBD2 (7 bases). The germline V gene has CDR1 SGHVS and CDR2 FNYEAQ. The CDR3 contains 14 residues. V gave up 2 bases and J gave up 7 bases, with 15 bases separating them. The CDR3 DNA is TGTGCCAGCAGCTTACTGACGGGGGGCGGAGAGCAGTACTTC. Protein sequence: CASSLLTGGGEQYF. The full variable domain, rest sourced from reference TRBV7-6 and TRBJ2-7, is GAGVSQSPRYKVTKRGQDVALRCDPISGHVSLYWYRQALGQGPEFLTYFNYEAQQDKSGLPNDRFSAERPEGSISTLTIQRTEQRDSAMYRCASSLLTGGGEQYFGPGTRLTVT.

The chain combines TRBV7-2 with TRBJ1-3; no firm D call. The CDR3 runs to 16 residues. Trimming cost V 7 bases and J 0 bases, with 16 bases left between them. The germline gives CDR1 SGHTA, CDR2 FQGNSA. CDR3 protein: CASIQGVGSSGNTIYF. DNA for the CDR3: TGTGCCAGCATCCAAGGCGTTGGGAGCTCTGGAAACACCATATATTTT.

This sequence joins TRBV27 and TRBJ2-7; TRBD2 aligns across 13 bases. J lost 2 bases, V lost 4 bases, and 2 bases had no gene match. This CDR3 has 15 residues. The germline gives CDR1 MNHEY, CDR2 SMNVEV (reference sequence). The CDR3: CASSSLAGGTYEQYF. The CDR3 region has the DNA TGTGCCAGCAGTTCACTAGCGGGAGGGACCTACGAGCAGTACTTC.

The chain employs TRBV11-3 and TRBJ2-1, with D tentatively TRBD2 (5 bases). The V gene's germline CDR1 is SGHNT and CDR2 YENEEA. The CDR3 spans 13 residues. V was shortened by 5 bases and J by 9 bases, with 14 bases between the two germline ends. The CDR3 DNA follows: TGTGCCAGCAGCAACGGGGTGGGCAGTGAGCAGTTCTTC. Encoded protein: CASSNGVGSEQFF. The full variable domain, completed using reference TRBV11-3 and TRBJ2-1, is EAGVVQSPRYKIIEKKQPVAFWCNPISGHNTLYWYLQNLGQGPELLIRYENEEAVDDSQLPKDRFSAERLKGVDSTLKIQPAELGDSAVYLCASSNGVGSEQFFGPGTRLTVL.

The J gene is TRBJ2-4, the V gene TRBV11-2; D is perhaps TRBD2 (5 bases). The CDR3 is made up of 13 amino acids. In germline, CDR1 is SGHAT, CDR2 FQNNGV. V lost 6 bases to trimming and J lost 8 bases, with 14 bases between them. The DNA for the CDR3 is TGTGCCAGCAGGCCCCCTAGCAAGGACATTCAGTACTTC. Translating it yields CASRPPSKDIQYF.

This clone was recorded a few times. The CDR3, as DNA: TGTGCCAGCAGAGTGCTATCGGGGAGGACTGAAGCTTTCTTT. Protein: CASRVLSGRTEAFF. The genes are TRBV6-1 and TRBJ1-1; unclear D gene. V lost 6 bases to trimming and J lost 5 bases, with 16 bases between them. Germline V CDR1 and CDR2: MNHNS, SASEGT. The CDR3 totals 14 residues.

This chain connects TRBV2 to TRBJ2-2; perhaps TRBD1 as D (6 bases). The CDR3 loop spans 16 amino acids. Trimming took 5 bases from V and 7 from J, leaving 20 bases between them. CDR1 is SNHLY, CDR2 FYNNEI, per germline. The CDR3 region is CASSSYPLQGHGELFF. In nucleotides, the CDR3 is TGTGCCAGCAGTTCATACCCTCTACAGGGTCACGGGGAGCTGTTTTTT.

On this clone itself: It is unclear where the CDR3 begins or ends on the DNA, so no DNA is shown, and the CDR3 is as TCRdb lists it. The chain has TRBV13 and TRBJ2-7; the table calls TRBD2, which could not be checked here. Counting both end residues, the CDR3 totals 15 amino acids. The V gene's germline CDR1 is PRHDT and CDR2 FYEKMQ (reference sequence). This CDR3 reads CASSFGPGEANEQYF.

The chain combines TRBV7-2 with TRBJ2-1; the match to TRBD2 covers 16 bases. The trim removed 2 bases at V and 1 base at J, leaving 2 bases unmatched. CDR1 and CDR2 from the germline V gene are SGHTA and FQGNSA. The CDR3 consists of 18 residues. The CDR3: CASSLLGLAGGSYNEQFF. The CDR3 nucleotides read TGTGCCAGCAGCTTATTGGGACTAGCGGGAGGGTCCTACAATGAGCAGTTCTTC.

The chain couples TRBV13 to TRBJ2-7, with D perhaps TRBD1 (6 bases). The CDR3 contains 14 residues. V lost 0 bases and J lost 5, with 11 bases in between. Germline-derived CDR1 and CDR2 are PRHDT and FYEKMQ (reference sequence). CDR3 bases: TGTGCCAGCAGCTTAGGTCCAGGGGACAACGAGCAGTACTTC. Translation: CASSLGPGDNEQYF.

This chain joins TRBV14 and TRBJ2-3; D possibly corresponds to TRBD2 (6 bases). The CDR3 totals 16 residues. The germline V and J ends were trimmed by 1 base and 2 bases, with 13 bases remaining between them. Per germline, CDR1 SGHDN and CDR2 FVKESK. The CDR3 loop reads CASSQASGLYTDTQYF. DNA of the CDR3: TGTGCCAGCAGCCAAGCTTCGGGACTTTACACAGATACGCAGTATTTT.

The chain uses TRBV18 and TRBJ2-1; D is uncertain. The CDR3 totals 17 residues. Per the germline V gene, CDR1 is KGHSH and CDR2 is LQKENI. Trimming stripped 0 bases from V and 0 bases from J, with 12 bases between. CDR3 loop: CASSPPPETSSYNEQFF. In DNA, the CDR3 is TGTGCCAGCTCACCACCGCCAGAGACAAGCTCCTACAATGAGCAGTTCTTC.